Presented here are 12 T cell receptor beta chains from one specimen sequenced in a study of T-cell memory formation after mild COVID-19. One entry per CDR3 protein, called by TCRdb with MiXCR from the 5' RACE reads. This table has hundreds of thousands of distinct CDR3 sequences, roughly 20% appearing once. The source material was PBMCs or a T cell subset sorted from them (not recorded which). The receptors come from an adult woman who had mild COVID-19 (a few samples of this study predate the infection). Cell type and time point are not known.

This clonotype was seen only a few times. J is TRBJ2-1 and V is TRBV24-1, with 8 bases lining up with TRBD2. Germline CDR1 reads KGHDR; CDR2 reads SFDVKD. The J segment lost 0 bases and the V segment lost 6 bases, leaving 0 bases of the junction unmatched. The CDR3 contains 14 residues. The CDR3 nucleotides read TGTGCCACCAGTCGGGAGGGCTCCTACAATGAGCAGTTCTTC. It translates to CATSREGSYNEQFF.

The V gene is TRBV21-1, the J gene TRBJ2-1; the table's D gene call, TRBD2, was not cross checked with the DNA. TRBV21-1 is a listed pseudogene. The length of the CDR3 is 19 residues. The CDR3 DNA reads TGTGCCAGCAGCAAAGATCAGGGTAGCGGGGCGAGGTCCTACAATGAGCAGTTCTTC. This encodes CASSKDQGSGARSYNEQFF.

This clonotype was observed at least ten times. J is TRBJ2-7 and V is TRBV5-6; 8 bases are a match to TRBD1. V shed 3 bases, J shed 9 bases, and the junction held 11 bases outside the gene matches. Germline loops: CDR1 SGHDT, CDR2 YYEEEE. This CDR3 region has 14 residues. CDR3 nucleotide sequence: TGTGCCAGCAGCTCGGGACAGGTCCTCTCGCGGCAGTACTTC. Its translation is CASSSGQVLSRQYF. The full variable domain, its missing parts supplied by reference TRBV5-6 and TRBJ2-7, is DAGVTQSPTHLIKTRGQQVTLRCSPKSGHDTVSWYQQALGQGPQFIFQYYEEEERQRGNFPDRFSGHQFPNYSSELNVNALLLGDSALYLCASSSGQVLSRQYFGPGTRLTVT.

V is TRBV29-1 and J is TRBJ2-1; D gene unclear. CDR3 size: 13 residues. CDR1 is SQVTM and CDR2 is ANQGSEA in the germline V gene. Trimming took 7 bases from V and 0 from J, leaving 10 bases between them. The CDR3 spells CSGGRSSYNEQFF. For the CDR3, the DNA is TGCAGCGGGGGTCGGAGCTCCTACAATGAGCAGTTCTTC.

This clonotype appeared a few times. CDR3 amino acids: CASSLYSSGNTIYF. The CDR3 DNA reads as TGTGCCAGCAGCTTATACTCCTCTGGAAACACCATATATTTT. The chain joins TRBV7-9 to TRBJ1-3; D is unclear. The CDR3 is made up of 14 amino acids. Trimming stripped 2 bases from V and 0 bases from J, with 5 bases between. The germline gives CDR1 SEHNR, CDR2 FQNEAQ (reference sequence).

This clonotype showed up just a few times. The chain recombines TRBV11-2 with TRBJ2-3; possibly TRBD2 for D (6 bases). Trimming took off 5 bases at V and 1 base at J, with 10 bases between the two ends. This CDR3 is 14 amino acids long. CDR1 and CDR2 from the germline V gene are SGHAT and FQNNGV. As DNA, the CDR3 is TGTGCCAGCAGCGGATCTAGCGGCACAGATACGCAGTATTTT. Its protein product is CASSGSSGTDTQYF.

This clonotype was observed a handful of times. V is TRBV7-9 and J is TRBJ1-2; TRBD1 matches 7 bases. CDR1 is SEHNR and CDR2 is FQNEAQ in the germline V gene (reference sequence). This CDR3 has 14 amino acids. J was trimmed by 2 bases and V by 1 base; bases with no gene match: 1. CDR3 nucleotides: TGTGCCAGCAGCTTAGAAGGGGGCAACTATGGCTACACCTTC. It translates to CASSLEGGNYGYTF.

This chain joins TRBV20-1 and TRBJ2-3; D gene uncertain. The CDR3 totals 14 residues. Germline V gene lookup returns CDR1 DFQATT and CDR2 SNEGSKA (reference sequence). V gave up 0 bases and J gave up 1 base, with 8 bases separating them. The CDR3 nucleotides read TGCAGTGCTAGAGATTGGGCGGGCACAGATACGCAGTATTTT. It translates to CSARDWAGTDTQYF.

The chain joins TRBV29-1 to TRBJ2-7; D gene ambiguous. V shed 4 bases and J shed 6 bases, with 13 bases lying between them. The CDR3 totals 12 residues. Germline values: CDR1 SQVTM, CDR2 ANQGSEA. CDR3 DNA sequence: TGCAGCGTTGTAGACCCTACGTTCGAGCAGTACTTC. Its translation: CSVVDPTFEQYF.

This clonotype was counted only a few times. This chain joins TRBV5-6 and TRBJ1-3; unclear D gene. The germline V gene has CDR1 SGHDT and CDR2 YYEEEE. The ends were cut back, 2 bases at V and 4 bases at J, with 19 bases in the middle. The CDR3 has 17 amino acids. CDR3 nucleotides: TGTGCCAGCAGCTTTTTGGTCTCCAGAGAAGACGGAAACACCATATATTTT. It translates to CASSFLVSREDGNTIYF.

The chain has TRBV7-8 and TRBJ2-1; the D gene is possibly TRBD1 (6 bases). This CDR3 is 13 amino acids long. Per germline, CDR1 SGHVS and CDR2 FQNEAQ. The V and J ends lost 10 bases and 8 bases respectively, with 18 bases between them. CDR3 region: CATSSQGPDEQFF. The CDR3, as DNA: TGTGCCACTAGCTCCCAGGGGCCGGATGAGCAGTTCTTC.

This chain joins TRBV25-1 and TRBJ1-6; D is perhaps TRBD1 (6 bases). The CDR3 extends over 13 amino acids. From germline, CDR1 is MGHDK and CDR2 SYGVNS. Trimming pared 7 bases from V and 7 bases from J, leaving 11 bases between. The CDR3 loop is CASKRGGNSPLHF. CDR3 sequence (DNA): TGTGCCAGCAAAAGGGGGGGCAATTCACCCCTCCACTTT.